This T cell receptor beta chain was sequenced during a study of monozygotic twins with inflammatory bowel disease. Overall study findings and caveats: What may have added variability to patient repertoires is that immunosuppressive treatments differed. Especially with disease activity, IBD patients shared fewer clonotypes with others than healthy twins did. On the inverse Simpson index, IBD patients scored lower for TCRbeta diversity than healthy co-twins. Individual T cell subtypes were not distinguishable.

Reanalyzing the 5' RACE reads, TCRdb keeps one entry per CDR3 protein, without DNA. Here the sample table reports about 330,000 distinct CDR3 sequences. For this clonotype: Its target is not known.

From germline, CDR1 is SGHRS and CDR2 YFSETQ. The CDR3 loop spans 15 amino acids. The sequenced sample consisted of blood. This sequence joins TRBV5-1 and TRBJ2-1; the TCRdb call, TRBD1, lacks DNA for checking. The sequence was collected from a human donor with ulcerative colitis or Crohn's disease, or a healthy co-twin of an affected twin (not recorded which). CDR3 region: CASSSQDRSYNEQFF. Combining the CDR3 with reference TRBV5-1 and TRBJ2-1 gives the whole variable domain KAGVTQTPRYLIKTRGQQVTLSCSPISGHRSVSWYQQTPGQGLQFLFEYFSETQRNKGNFPGRFSGRQFSNSRSEMNVSTLELGDSALYLCASSSQDRSYNEQFFGPGTRLTVL.